What follows are 4 T cell receptor beta chains derived from one specimen sequenced in a study of blood T cell repertoires in COVID-19. TCRdb's table, derived via immunoSEQ multiplex PCR, lists solely in-frame clones and lacks some. Among about 210,000 clones listed, 70% to 90% were seen once. The sequencing sample was made of peripheral blood. The receptors shown here come from a man aged 55 to 70 with COVID-19, enrolled during active disease.

The J gene is TRBJ2-7, the V gene TRBV4-2; weak D call: TRBD1 (5 bases). CDR3 length: 15 amino acids. V dropped 1 base and J dropped 2 bases, with 12 bases sitting between them. Germline-derived CDR1 and CDR2 are LGHNA and YNFKEQ. CDR3 nucleotide sequence: TGTGCCAGCAGCCAAGCTGACAAACAGGCCTACGAGCAGTACTTC. Its translation is CASSQADKQAYEQYF.

The chain links TRBV7-9 to TRBJ2-3; D not certain. The length of the CDR3 is 14 residues. The V end was cut by 3 bases, the J end by 3 bases, with 10 bases between. Looked up from germline, CDR1 is SEHNR and CDR2 is FQNEAQ (reference sequence). The CDR3 nucleotides are TGTGCCAGCAGCTTGGAGTATGGTACAGATACGCAGTATTTT. Translation: CASSLEYGTDTQYF. Drawing the rest from reference TRBV7-9 and TRBJ2-3, the complete variable domain is DTGVSQNPRHKITKRGQNVTFRCDPISEHNRLYWYRQTLGQGPEFLTYFQNEAQLEKSRLLSDRFSAERPKGSFSTLEIQRTEQGDSAMYLCASSLEYGTDTQYFGPGTRLTVL.

The V gene is TRBV5-1, the J gene TRBJ2-7, with D maybe TRBD2 (6 bases). The V and J ends lost 4 bases and 3 bases respectively, with 14 bases between them. This CDR3 is 14 amino acids long. Germline assignment: CDR1 SGHRS and CDR2 YFSETQ. Written as DNA, the CDR3 is TGCGCCAGCAGCGAGGGACTCGGTTACTACGAGCAGTACTTC. Translation gives CASSEGLGYYEQYF.

This rearrangement joins TRBV5-5 to TRBJ1-6; D remains ambiguous. V dropped 3 bases and J dropped 2 bases, with 15 bases sitting between them. CDR3 size: 17 residues. Germline-derived CDR1 and CDR2 are SGHKS and YYEKEE (reference sequence). For the CDR3, the DNA is TGTGCCAGCAGCTCCCGGGAAAAAGGACCCTATAATTCACCCCTCCACTTT. Translating it yields CASSSREKGPYNSPLHF. The full variable domain, completed using reference TRBV5-5 and TRBJ1-6, is DAGVTQSPTHLIKTRGQQVTLRCSPISGHKSVSWYQQVLGQGPQFIFQYYEKEERGRGNFPDRFSARQFPNYSSELNVNALLLGDSALYLCASSSREKGPYNSPLHFGNGTRLTVT.